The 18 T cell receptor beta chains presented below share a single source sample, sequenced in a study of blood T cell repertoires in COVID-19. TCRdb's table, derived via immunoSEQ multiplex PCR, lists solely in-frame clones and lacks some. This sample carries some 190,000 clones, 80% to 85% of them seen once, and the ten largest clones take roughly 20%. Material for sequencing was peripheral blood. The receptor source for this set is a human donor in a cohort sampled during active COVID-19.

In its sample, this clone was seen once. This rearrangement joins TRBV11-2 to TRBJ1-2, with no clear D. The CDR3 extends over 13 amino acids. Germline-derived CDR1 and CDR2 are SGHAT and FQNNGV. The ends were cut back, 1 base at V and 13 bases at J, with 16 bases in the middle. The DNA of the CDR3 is TGTGCCAGCAGCTTAGGTTATACCTACCTTGGCACCTTC. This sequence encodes CASSLGYTYLGTF.

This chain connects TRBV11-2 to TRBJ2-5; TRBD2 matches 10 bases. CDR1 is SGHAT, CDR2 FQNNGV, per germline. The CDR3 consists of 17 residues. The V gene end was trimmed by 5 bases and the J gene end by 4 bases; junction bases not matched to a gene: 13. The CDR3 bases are TGTGCCAGCAGCCGACTCGGGGGGGTAGCGGGAGGAGAGACCCAGTACTTC. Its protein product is CASSRLGGVAGGETQYF.

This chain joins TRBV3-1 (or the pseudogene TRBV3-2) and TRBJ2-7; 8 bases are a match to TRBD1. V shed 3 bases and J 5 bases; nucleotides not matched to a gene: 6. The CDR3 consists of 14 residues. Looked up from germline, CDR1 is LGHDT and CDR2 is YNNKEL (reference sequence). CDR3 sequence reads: CASSQARGRNEQYF. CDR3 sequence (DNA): TGTGCCAGCAGCCAGGCCAGGGGGCGGAACGAGCAGTACTTC.

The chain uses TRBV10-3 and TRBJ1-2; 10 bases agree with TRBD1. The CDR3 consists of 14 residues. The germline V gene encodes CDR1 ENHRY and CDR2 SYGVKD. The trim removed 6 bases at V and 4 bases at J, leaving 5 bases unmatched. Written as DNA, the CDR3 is TGTGCCATCAGGGAGGGACAGGGGATCTATGGCTACACCTTC. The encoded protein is CAIREGQGIYGYTF.

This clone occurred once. CDR3 bases: TGCGCCAGCAGCCCCGGTCGAAACCCCTCGAACTCTGGGGCCAACGTCCTGACTTTC. Its translation is CASSPGRNPSNSGANVLTF. The J gene is TRBJ2-6, the V gene TRBV5-1, with no clear D. The CDR3 sequence is 19 residues long. The germline V and J ends were trimmed by 4 bases and 0 bases, with 20 bases remaining between them. Germline CDR1 SGHRS, CDR2 YFSETQ.

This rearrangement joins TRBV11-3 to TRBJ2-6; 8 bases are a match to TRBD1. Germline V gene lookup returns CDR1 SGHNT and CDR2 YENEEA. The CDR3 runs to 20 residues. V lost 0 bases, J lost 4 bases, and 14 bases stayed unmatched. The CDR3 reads CASSLEKGQGFLRGANVLTF. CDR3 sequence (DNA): TGTGCCAGCAGCTTAGAGAAAGGACAGGGCTTCTTGCGGGGGGCCAACGTCCTGACTTTC. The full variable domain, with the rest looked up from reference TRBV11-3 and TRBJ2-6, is EAGVVQSPRYKIIEKKQPVAFWCNPISGHNTLYWYLQNLGQGPELLIRYENEEAVDDSQLPKDRFSAERLKGVDSTLKIQPAELGDSAVYLCASSLEKGQGFLRGANVLTFGAGSRLTVL.

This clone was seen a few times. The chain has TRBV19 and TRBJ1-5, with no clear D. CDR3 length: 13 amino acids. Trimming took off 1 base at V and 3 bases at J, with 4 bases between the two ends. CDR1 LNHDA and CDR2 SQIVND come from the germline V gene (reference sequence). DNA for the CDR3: TGTGCCAGTAGTATAGGGGCCAATCAGCCCCAGCATTTT. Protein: CASSIGANQPQHF.

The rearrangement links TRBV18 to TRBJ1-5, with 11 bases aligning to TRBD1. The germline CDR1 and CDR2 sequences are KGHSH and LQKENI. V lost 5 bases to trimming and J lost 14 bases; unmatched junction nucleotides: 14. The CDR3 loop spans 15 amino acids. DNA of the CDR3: TGTGCCAGCTCATATACCGGGACAGGGGGGAAGATTAAGCATTTT. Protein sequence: CASSYTGTGGKIKHF.

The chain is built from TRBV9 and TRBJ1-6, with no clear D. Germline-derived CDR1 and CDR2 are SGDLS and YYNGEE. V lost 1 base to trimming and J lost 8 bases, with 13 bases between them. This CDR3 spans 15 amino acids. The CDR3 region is CASSVSQVFDSPLHF. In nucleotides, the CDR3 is TGTGCCAGCAGCGTATCTCAGGTTTTTGATTCACCCCTCCACTTT.

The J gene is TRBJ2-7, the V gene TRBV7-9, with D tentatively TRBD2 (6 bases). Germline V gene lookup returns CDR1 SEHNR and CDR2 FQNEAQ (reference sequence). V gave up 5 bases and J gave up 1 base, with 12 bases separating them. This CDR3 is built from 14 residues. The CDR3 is CASSKTGGSYEQYF. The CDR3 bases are TGTGCCAGCAGCAAAACCGGGGGTTCCTACGAGCAGTACTTC.

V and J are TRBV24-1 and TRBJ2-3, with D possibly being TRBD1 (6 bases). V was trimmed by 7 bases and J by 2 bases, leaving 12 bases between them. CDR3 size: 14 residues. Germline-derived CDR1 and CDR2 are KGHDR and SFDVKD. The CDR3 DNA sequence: TGTGCCACCAGCTCAGGGGCACTCACAGATACGCAGTATTTT. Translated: CATSSGALTDTQYF.

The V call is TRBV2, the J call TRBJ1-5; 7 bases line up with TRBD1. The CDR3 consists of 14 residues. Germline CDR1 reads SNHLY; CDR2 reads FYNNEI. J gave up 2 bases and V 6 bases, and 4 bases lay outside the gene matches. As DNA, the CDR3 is TGTGCCAGCAGGAGGGACAGACGCAATCAGCCCCAGCATTTT. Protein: CASRRDRRNQPQHF.

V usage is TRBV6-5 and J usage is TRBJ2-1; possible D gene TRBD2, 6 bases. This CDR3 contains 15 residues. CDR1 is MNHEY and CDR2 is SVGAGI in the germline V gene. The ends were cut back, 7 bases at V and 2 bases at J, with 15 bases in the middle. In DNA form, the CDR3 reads TGTGCCAGCATGGTCATCTTAGCGGCCTACAATGAGCAGTTCTTC. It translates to CASMVILAAYNEQFF.

The CDR3 DNA is TGTGCCAGCAGCGGAAGGGACACCGCCTCTTACAATGAGCAGTTCTTC. Amino acids: CASSGRDTASYNEQFF. V is TRBV7-9 and J is TRBJ2-1; D is possibly TRBD1 (6 bases). Trimming took 5 bases from V and 4 from J, leaving 18 bases between them. CDR3 length: 16 amino acids. Germline V gene lookup returns CDR1 SEHNR and CDR2 FQNEAQ (reference sequence).

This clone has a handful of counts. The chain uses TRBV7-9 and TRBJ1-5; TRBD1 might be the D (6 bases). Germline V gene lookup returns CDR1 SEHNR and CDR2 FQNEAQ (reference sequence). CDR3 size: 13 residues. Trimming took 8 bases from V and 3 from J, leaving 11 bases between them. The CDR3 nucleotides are TGTGCCAGCCAAGGGGGTTTCAATCAGCCCCAGCATTTT. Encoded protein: CASQGGFNQPQHF. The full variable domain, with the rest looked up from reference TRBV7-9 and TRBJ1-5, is DTGVSQNPRHKITKRGQNVTFRCDPISEHNRLYWYRQTLGQGPEFLTYFQNEAQLEKSRLLSDRFSAERPKGSFSTLEIQRTEQGDSAMYLCASQGGFNQPQHFGDGTRLSIL.

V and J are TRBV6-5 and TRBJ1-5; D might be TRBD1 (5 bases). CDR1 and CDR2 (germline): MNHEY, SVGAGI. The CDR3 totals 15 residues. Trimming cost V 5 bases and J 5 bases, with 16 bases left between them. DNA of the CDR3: TGTGCCAGCAGTATTCGGACGGGGGGAGATCAGCCCCAGCATTTT. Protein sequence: CASSIRTGGDQPQHF.

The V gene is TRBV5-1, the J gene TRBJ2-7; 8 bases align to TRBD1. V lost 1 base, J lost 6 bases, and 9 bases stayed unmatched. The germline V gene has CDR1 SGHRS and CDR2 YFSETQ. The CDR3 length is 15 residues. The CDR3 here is CASSLRPDRVGEQYF. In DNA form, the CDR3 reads TGCGCCAGCAGCTTGAGGCCGGACAGGGTCGGCGAGCAGTACTTC.

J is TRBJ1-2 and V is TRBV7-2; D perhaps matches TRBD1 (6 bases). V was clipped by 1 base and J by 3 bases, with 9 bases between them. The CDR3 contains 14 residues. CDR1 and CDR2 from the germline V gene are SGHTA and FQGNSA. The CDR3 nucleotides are TGTGCCAGCAGCTTAGGGGGGCATTACTATGGCTACACCTTC. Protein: CASSLGGHYYGYTF.